This TCR beta chain was identified during a study of persistence of HIV-infected CD4 T cells. On the study more broadly: Two participants gave one leukapheresis sample; others gave up to roughly 180 mL blood repeatedly. Study results and caveats: Degenerate expanded CDR3beta sequences were enriched among CMV- and Gag-responding cells. Compared with CD3/CD28-stimulated cells, CMV- and Gag-responding cells showed lower TCRbeta richness.

Deletions cut 0 bases from V and 3 bases from J, with 6 bases between. Germline CDR1 and CDR2: SQVTM and ANQGSEA. The CDR3 has 12 amino acids. Overlapping HIV-1 Gag 15-mer peptides at 0.95 to 1 ug per peptide per mL were used. Sorting selected CD4+ T cells upregulating both CD40 ligand and CD69. Before stimulation, PBMCs underwent CD8+ T cell depletion. The immunoSEQ assay was version 4, run in survey mode. Method: immunoSEQ multiplex PCR; TCRdb's copy keeps in-frame clones and lacks some. The sample lists tens of thousands of clones; roughly 70% were seen once. With respect to this clone: The antigen is not known.

The specimen comprised CD4+ T cells sorted from PBMCs after roughly 17-hour stimulation, sampled from a patient who received antiretroviral therapy. The chain links TRBV29-1 to TRBJ2-7, with D tentatively TRBD1 (6 bases). The origin of this receptor is an adult man with HIV who was CMV-seropositive. The CDR3 DNA follows: TGCAGCGTTGAAGACAGGGGCTACGAGCAGTACTTC. Residues: CSVEDRGYEQYF.